This TCR beta chain stems from a study of cytomegalovirus exposure and HLA in healthy donors. Across the whole study: Caucasian-associated ancestry cluster membership applied to just over 80% of a few hundred genotyped donors.

Primers included in the PCR were 60 Vbeta and 13 Jbeta primers. The table came from immunoSEQ multiplex PCR; TCRdb's copy has only in-frame clones and leaves some out. The table includes 200,000 to 250,000 clones, roughly 80% detected once. The CDR3 sequence is 16 residues long. V was pared by 0 bases and J by 6 bases, with 15 bases between. Germline assignment: CDR1 SGHRS and CDR2 YFSETQ. This clonotype was obtained from a girl aged 2-15 years in good health and CMV-seronegative. This sequence joins TRBV5-1 and TRBJ2-2; D is possibly TRBD1 (6 bases). The sample was PBMCs. In nucleotides, the CDR3 is TGCGCCAGCAGCTTGGAGGGCAGGGGTTTGGCCGGGGAGCTGTTTTTT. Amino acids: CASSLEGRGLAGELFF.